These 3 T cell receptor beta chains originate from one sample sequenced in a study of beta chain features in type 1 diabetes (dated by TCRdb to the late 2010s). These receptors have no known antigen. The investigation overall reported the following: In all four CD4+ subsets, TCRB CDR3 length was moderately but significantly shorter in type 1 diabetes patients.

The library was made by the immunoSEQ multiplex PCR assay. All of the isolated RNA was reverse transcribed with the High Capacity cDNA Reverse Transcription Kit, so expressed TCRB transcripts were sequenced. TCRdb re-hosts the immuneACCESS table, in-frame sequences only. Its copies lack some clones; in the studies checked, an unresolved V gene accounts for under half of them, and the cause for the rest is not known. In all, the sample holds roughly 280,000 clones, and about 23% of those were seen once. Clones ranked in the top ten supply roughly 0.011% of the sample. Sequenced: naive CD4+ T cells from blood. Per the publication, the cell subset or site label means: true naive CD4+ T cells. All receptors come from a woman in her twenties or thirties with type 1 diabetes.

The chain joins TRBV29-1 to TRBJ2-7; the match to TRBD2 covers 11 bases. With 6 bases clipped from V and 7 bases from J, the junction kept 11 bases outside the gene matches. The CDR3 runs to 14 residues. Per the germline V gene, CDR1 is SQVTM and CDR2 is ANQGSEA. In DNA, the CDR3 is TGCAGCGTACAACCGGGACTAGCGGAAAGGGAGCAGTACTTC. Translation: CSVQPGLAEREQYF.

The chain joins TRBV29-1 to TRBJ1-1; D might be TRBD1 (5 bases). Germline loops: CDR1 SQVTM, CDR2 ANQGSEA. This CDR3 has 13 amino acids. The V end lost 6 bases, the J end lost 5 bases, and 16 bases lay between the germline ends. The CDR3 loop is CSVHPSGGTEAFF. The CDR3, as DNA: TGCAGCGTGCACCCCAGCGGGGGGACTGAAGCTTTCTTT.

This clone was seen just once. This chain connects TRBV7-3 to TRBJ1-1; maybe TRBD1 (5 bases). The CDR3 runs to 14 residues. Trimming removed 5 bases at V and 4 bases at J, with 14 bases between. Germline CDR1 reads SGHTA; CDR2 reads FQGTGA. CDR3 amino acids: CASSQGQGGTEAFF. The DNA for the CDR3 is TGTGCCAGCAGCCAGGGTCAGGGAGGCACTGAAGCTTTCTTT.